These T cell receptor beta chains were read from a single sample in a study of T cells in Graves' hyperthyroidism and ophthalmopathy. TCRdb called the multiplex PCR reads again in MiXCR, with one record for every CDR3 protein. The sample yields hundreds of thousands of distinct CDR3 sequences, 30% to 40% seen once. Sequenced sample: blood. Receptors were obtained from a middle-aged woman with Graves' hyperthyroidism. CDR3s include the opening cysteine and the closing phenylalanine or tryptophan. The D gene is left open where the match is weak. Size tells how often a clone was seen (once, few, many) or the class of an expanded clone, and some rows leave it out.

D | J | V | size | DNA | CDR3
. | TRBJ1-1 | TRBV20-1 | . | TGCAGTGCAAGACTAGCGGGAGGGCCGGGGAACACTGAAGCTTTCTTT | CSARLAGGPGNTEAFF
TRBD2 | TRBJ2-1 | TRBV15 | . | TGTGCCACCAGCAGAGGTCCACTAGCGGAGATAAACAATGAGCAGTTCTTC | CATSRGPLAEINNEQFF
. | TRBJ1-6 | TRBV27 | few | TGTGCCAGCAGTTTACTGGGAGGGCAGGGATCACCCCTCCACTTT | CASSLLGGQGSPLHF
TRBD1 | TRBJ1-4 | TRBV19 | . | TGTGCCAGTGAACAGGGACAGGGGGTGGATCCTAATGAAAAACTGTTTTTT | CASEQGQGVDPNEKLFF
TRBD1 | TRBJ1-4 | TRBV29-1 | few | TGCAGCGTTGAGGCCCCTAAGACAGGGCCCGGGGGCGAAAAACTGTTTTTT | CSVEAPKTGPGGEKLFF
. | TRBJ1-1 | TRBV29-1 | many | TGCAGCGTTGGCTCGAGGGTTTCGGATGAAGCTTTCTTT | CSVGSRVSDEAFF
. | TRBJ2-7 | TRBV7-9 | few | TGTGCCAGCAGCCCACTGGGTCTTCTAAGGGGCTACGAGCAGTACTTC | CASSPLGLLRGYEQYF
TRBD1 | TRBJ1-1 | TRBV4-2 | many | TGTGCCAGCAGCCAAGTACAGGGGACTGAAGCTTTCTTT | CASSQVQGTEAFF
TRBD1 | TRBJ2-2 | TRBV7-8 | many | TGTGCCAGCAGGGCCTACAGGGGGCGAAACACCGGGGAGCTGTTTTTT | CASRAYRGRNTGELFF
. | TRBJ1-3 | TRBV4-3 | . | TGCGCCAGCAGCCAAATTACAGGGTCCTCTGGAAACACCATATATTTT | CASSQITGSSGNTIYF
TRBD1 | TRBJ1-4 | TRBV7-3 | . | TGTGCCAGCAGTAGAGGTACAGGGGGCCTAAATGAAAAACTGTTTTTT | CASSRGTGGLNEKLFF
TRBD2 | TRBJ2-5 | TRBV29-1 | many | TGCAGCGTTGAAGATCTGTCCTTAGCGGGAGGGCCGGGAGAGACCCAGTACTTC | CSVEDLSLAGGPGETQYF
TRBD2 | TRBJ2-7 | TRBV6-1 | . | TGTGCCAGCAGTTACTCGATGGCTAGCGGGAGGGCCGGATTCTACGAGCAGTACTTC | CASSYSMASGRAGFYEQYF
TRBD2 | TRBJ2-7 | TRBV19 | . | TGTGCCACCAGGGGACTAGCGGGGCTTAGCTCCTACGAGCAGTACTTC | CATRGLAGLSSYEQYF
. | TRBJ2-5 | TRBV6-5 | . | TGTGCCAGCAGGACAGTCCAAGAGACCCAGTACTTC | CASRTVQETQYF
TRBD2 | TRBJ2-3 | TRBV29-1 | few | TGCAGCGTTGAGGGCGGGAGGAGCACAGATACGCAGTATTTT | CSVEGGRSTDTQYF
TRBD1 | TRBJ2-5 | TRBV19 | . | TGTGCCAGCATCAAACAGCAGGGGGCCGCCAGAACGGCGACCCAGTACTTC | CASIKQQGAARTATQYF
. | TRBJ1-2 | TRBV19 | many | TGTGCCAGTAGTATAGCGGGGGGCTATGGCTACACCTTC | CASSIAGGYGYTF
. | TRBJ1-1 | TRBV7-2 | many | TGTGCCAGCAGCCTTATGGGAAGGGGGACGGAAGCTTTCTTT | CASSLMGRGTEAFF
. | TRBJ2-5 | TRBV12-3/TRBV12-4 | many | TGTGCCAGCGCTTGGGGGCCTGGTAGAGAGACCCAGTACTTC | CASAWGPGRETQYF
. | TRBJ2-2 | TRBV15 | once | TGTGTCACCAGCAGAGCGGTGTGGCAGGGGCCCACCGGGGAGCTGTTTTTT | CVTSRAVWQGPTGELFF
. | TRBJ1-3 | TRBV25-1 | many | TGTGCCAGCAGGGCTGGAAACACCATATATTTT | CASRAGNTIYF
. | TRBJ2-5 | TRBV4-1 | many | TGCGCCAGCAGCCAAGATCAGGAGGAGTACTTC | CASSQDQEEYF
. | TRBJ1-4 | TRBV28 | . | TGTGCCAGCAGTTTAATTCAGGGTTCTGAAAAACTGTTTTTT | CASSLIQGSEKLFF